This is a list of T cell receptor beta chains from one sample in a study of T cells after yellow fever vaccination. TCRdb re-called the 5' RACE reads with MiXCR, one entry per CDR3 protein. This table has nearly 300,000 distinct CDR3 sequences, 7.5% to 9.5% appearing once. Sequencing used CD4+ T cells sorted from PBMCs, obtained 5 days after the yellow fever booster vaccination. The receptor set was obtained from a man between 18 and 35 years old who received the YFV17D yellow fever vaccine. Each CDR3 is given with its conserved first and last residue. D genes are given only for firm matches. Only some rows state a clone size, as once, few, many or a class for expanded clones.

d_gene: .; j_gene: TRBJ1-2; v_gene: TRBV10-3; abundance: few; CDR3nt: TGTGCCATCAGTGAGTCAGCGGGGGCGAATAGCTATGGCTACACCTTC; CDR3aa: CAISESAGANSYGYTF
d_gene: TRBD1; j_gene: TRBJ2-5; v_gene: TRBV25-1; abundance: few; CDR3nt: TGTGCCAGCAGTGTTCAGGGGGCATCAGAGACCCAGTACTTC; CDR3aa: CASSVQGASETQYF
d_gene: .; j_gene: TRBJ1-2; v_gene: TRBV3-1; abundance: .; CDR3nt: TGTGCCAGCAGCCAAGGGGCAGAGGACGGCTACACCTTC; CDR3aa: CASSQGAEDGYTF
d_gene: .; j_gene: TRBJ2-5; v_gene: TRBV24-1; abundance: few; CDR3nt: TGTGCCACCAGTGATTTGGGGGATCCGCGGGGAGAGACCCAGTACTTC; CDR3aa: CATSDLGDPRGETQYF
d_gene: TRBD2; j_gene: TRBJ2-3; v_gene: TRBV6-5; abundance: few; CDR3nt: TGTGCCAGCAGTTACGGGTCAGGGAGGGCAGATACGCAGTATTTT; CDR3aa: CASSYGSGRADTQYF
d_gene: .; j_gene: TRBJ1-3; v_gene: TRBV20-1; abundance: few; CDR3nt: TGCAGTGCTGCAACGGGAAGCTCTGGAAACACCATATATTTT; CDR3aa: CSAATGSSGNTIYF
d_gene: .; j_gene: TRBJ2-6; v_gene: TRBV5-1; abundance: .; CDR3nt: TGCGCCAGCAGCCCGAAAACAGGGTTCTCTGGGGCCAACGTCCTGACTTTC; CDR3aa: CASSPKTGFSGANVLTF
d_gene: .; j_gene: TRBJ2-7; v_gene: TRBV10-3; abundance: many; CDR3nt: TGTGCCATCAGGAAAGACAACCCCTACGAGCAGTACTTC; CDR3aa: CAIRKDNPYEQYF
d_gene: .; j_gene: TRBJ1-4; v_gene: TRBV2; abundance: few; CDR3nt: TGTGCCAGCATCCTTAACAGCGGAACTAATGAAAAACTGTTTTTT; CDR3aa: CASILNSGTNEKLFF
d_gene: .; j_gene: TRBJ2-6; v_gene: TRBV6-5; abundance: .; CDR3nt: TGTGCCAGCAGTTCGCAGGGTGTTGCTGGGGCCAACGTCCTGACTTTC; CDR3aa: CASSSQGVAGANVLTF
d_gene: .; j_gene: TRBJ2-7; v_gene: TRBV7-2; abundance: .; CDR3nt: TGTGCCAGCAGCATCTCGGGCTACGAGCAGTACTTC; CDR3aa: CASSISGYEQYF
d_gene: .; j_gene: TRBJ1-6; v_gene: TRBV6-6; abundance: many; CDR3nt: TGTGCCAGCAGCACAAGAGTGGGCTCACCCCTCCACTTT; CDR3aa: CASSTRVGSPLHF
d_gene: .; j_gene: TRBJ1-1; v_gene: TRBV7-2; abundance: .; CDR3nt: TGTGCCAGCAGCTTTCATCAGGGACGGAGGACTGAAGCTTTCTTT; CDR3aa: CASSFHQGRRTEAFF
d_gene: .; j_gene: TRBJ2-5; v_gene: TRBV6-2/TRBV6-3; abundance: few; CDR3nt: TGTGCCAGCAGCTCGAAAAAGACCCAGTACTTC; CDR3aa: CASSSKKTQYF
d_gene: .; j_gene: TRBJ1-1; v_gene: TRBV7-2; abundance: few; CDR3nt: TGTGCCAGCAGCTCGCCCGGCGCGAACACTGAAGCTTTCTTT; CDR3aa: CASSSPGANTEAFF
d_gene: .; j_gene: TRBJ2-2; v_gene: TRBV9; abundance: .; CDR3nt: TGTGCCAGCCATGGAGGGGTTTTCACCGGGGAGCTGTTTTTT; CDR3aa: CASHGGVFTGELFF
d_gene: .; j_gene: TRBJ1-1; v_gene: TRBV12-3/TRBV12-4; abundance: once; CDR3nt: TGTGCCAGCAGCAAACCTAGGGGTAACACTGAAGCTTTCTTT; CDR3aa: CASSKPRGNTEAFF
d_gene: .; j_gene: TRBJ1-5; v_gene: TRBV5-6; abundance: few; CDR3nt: TGTGCCAGCGGATCGGGGGCAGATCAGCCCCAGCATTTT; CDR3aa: CASGSGADQPQHF
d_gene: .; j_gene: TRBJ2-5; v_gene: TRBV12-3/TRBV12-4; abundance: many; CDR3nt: TGTGCCAGCAGTTTCAGGGGAGGCCAAGAGACCCAGTACTTC; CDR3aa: CASSFRGGQETQYF
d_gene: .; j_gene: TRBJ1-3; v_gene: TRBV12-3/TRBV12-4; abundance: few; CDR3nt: TGTGCCAGCAGTCCGACAGAGGGAAACACCATATATTTT; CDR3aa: CASSPTEGNTIYF
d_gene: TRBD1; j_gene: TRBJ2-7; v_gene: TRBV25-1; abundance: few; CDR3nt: TGTGCCAGCAGTGAATACGGCGGGACAGGGTCCTACGAGCAGTACTTC; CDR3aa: CASSEYGGTGSYEQYF
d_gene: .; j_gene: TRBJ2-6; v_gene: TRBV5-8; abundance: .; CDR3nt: TGTGCCAGCAGCTTCATTGGATGGGATCCTGGGGCCAACGTCCTGACTTTC; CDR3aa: CASSFIGWDPGANVLTF
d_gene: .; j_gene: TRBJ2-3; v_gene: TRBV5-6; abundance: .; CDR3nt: TGTGCCAGCAGCTTGATTACAGGGTCATTTGTCGCAGATACGCAGTATTTT; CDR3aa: CASSLITGSFVADTQYF
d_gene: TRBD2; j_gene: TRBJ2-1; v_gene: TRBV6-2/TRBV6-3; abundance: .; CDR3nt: TGTGCCAGCGGTGCTAGCGGGGGGGCCCCCAATGAGCAGTTCTTC; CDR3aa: CASGASGGAPNEQFF
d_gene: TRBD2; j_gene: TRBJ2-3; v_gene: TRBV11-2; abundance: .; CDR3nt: TGTGCCAGCAGCCCACGGGGGGACCCTAGCACAGATACGCAGTATTTT; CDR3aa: CASSPRGDPSTDTQYF